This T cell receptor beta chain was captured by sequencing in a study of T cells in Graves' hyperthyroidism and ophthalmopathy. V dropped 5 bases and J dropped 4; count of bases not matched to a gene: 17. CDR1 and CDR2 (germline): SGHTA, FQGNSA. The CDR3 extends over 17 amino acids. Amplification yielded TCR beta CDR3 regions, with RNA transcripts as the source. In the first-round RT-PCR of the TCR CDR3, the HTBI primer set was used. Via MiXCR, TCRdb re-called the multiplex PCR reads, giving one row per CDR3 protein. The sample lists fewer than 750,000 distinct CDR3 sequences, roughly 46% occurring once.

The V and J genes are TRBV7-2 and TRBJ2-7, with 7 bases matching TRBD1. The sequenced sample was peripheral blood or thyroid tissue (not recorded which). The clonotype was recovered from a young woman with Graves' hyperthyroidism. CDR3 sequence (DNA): TGTGCCAGCAGCCTCAGGGGGAAGACAGGGCATCAGTACGAGCAGTACTTC. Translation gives CASSLRGKTGHQYEQYF.